The 21 T cell receptor beta chains below were found in one sample sequenced in a study of blood T cell repertoires in COVID-19. The data were produced by immunoSEQ multiplex PCR, yet TCRdb's version contains in-frame clones alone and is incomplete. The top ten clones hold approximately 19% of a sample with approximately 220,000 clones, 85% of them seen once. Specimen: PBMCs or T cells enriched from blood (not recorded which). These receptors originate from a man between 40 and 49 years old who had recovered from COVID-19.

The chain carries TRBV2 and TRBJ1-1, with 7 bases fitting TRBD1. The CDR3 sequence is 12 residues long. The germline V gene has CDR1 SNHLY and CDR2 FYNNEI. The J segment lost 7 bases and the V segment lost 5 bases, leaving 4 bases of the junction unmatched. The CDR3: CASSWTGSEAFF. The DNA of the CDR3 is TGTGCCAGCAGTTGGACAGGCAGTGAAGCTTTCTTT.

The chain has TRBV18 and TRBJ1-1; the match to TRBD1 covers 7 bases. The germline V gene encodes CDR1 KGHSH and CDR2 LQKENI. CDR3 length: 16 residues. The junction had 7 bases not matched to a gene; V was cut back by 0 bases and J by 3 bases. The CDR3 DNA is TGTGCCAGCTCACCACCGAGGCACAGGGGAGACACTGAAGCTTTCTTT. Translated, it gives CASSPPRHRGDTEAFF.

CDR3 nucleotide sequence: TGTGCCAGCAGCCCTGACAGGGTGATTGGCAATCAGCCCCAGCATTTT. Protein: CASSPDRVIGNQPQHF. V gene TRBV2 combines with J gene TRBJ1-5, with 7 positions matching TRBD1. After removal of 6 bases from V and 2 bases from J, the junction contained 10 bases not matched to a gene. CDR1 SNHLY and CDR2 FYNNEI come from the germline V gene. The CDR3 length is 16 residues.

This clone has just a few counts. The chain is built from TRBV6-5 and TRBJ2-7; D remains ambiguous. V was clipped by 7 bases and J by 2 bases, with 9 bases between them. Germline V gene data show CDR1 as MNHEY and CDR2 as SVGAGI. The CDR3 covers 12 residues. The CDR3: CASKEPTYEQYF. The CDR3 DNA reads as TGTGCCAGCAAAGAGCCTACCTACGAGCAGTACTTC.

This clone occurred once. The chain employs TRBV30 and TRBJ2-7; 11 bases fit TRBD2. Unmatched junction bases numbered 5, after V lost 3 bases and J lost 4 bases. Per germline, CDR1 GTSNPN and CDR2 SVGIG (reference sequence). CDR3 length: 14 amino acids. This CDR3 is CAWRKTSGTYEQYF. DNA for the CDR3: TGTGCCTGGAGGAAGACTAGCGGGACTTACGAGCAGTACTTC.

The gene calls are TRBV15 and TRBJ1-2, with 8 bases aligning to TRBD1. Germline V gives CDR1 LNHNV, CDR2 YYDKDF (reference sequence). The CDR3 sequence is 13 residues long. V lost 1 base to trimming and J lost 6 bases; unmatched junction nucleotides: 1. The CDR3 sequence: CATSRGGQDGYTF. The CDR3 region has the DNA TGTGCCACCAGCAGAGGGGGACAGGATGGCTACACCTTC. The whole variable domain, filled in from reference TRBV15 and TRBJ1-2, reads DAMVIQNPRYQVTQFGKPVTLSCSQTLNHNVMYWYQQKSSQAPKLLFHYYDKDFNNEADTPDNFQSRRPNTSFCFLDIRSPGLGDTAMYLCATSRGGQDGYTFGSGTRLTVV.

This rearrangement joins TRBV2 to TRBJ2-7; 8 bases align to TRBD2. CDR1 SNHLY and CDR2 FYNNEI come from the germline V gene. The V gene end was trimmed by 2 bases and the J gene end by 6 bases; junction bases not matched to a gene: 6. The length of the CDR3 is 14 residues. The CDR3 loop reads CASSELIAGSEQYF. The CDR3 DNA follows: TGTGCCAGCAGTGAACTGATAGCGGGAAGCGAGCAGTACTTC.

The V and J genes are TRBV7-8 and TRBJ2-1; 7 bases fit TRBD2. The germline gives CDR1 SGHVS, CDR2 FQNEAQ. The V gene end was trimmed by 2 bases and the J gene end by 5 bases; junction bases not matched to a gene: 12. CDR3 length: 17 amino acids. The CDR3 DNA reads TGTGCCAGCAGCTTATTAATCCGGGGGACTAAACACAATGAGCAGTTCTTC. It specifies CASSLLIRGTKHNEQFF.

The V and J genes are TRBV20-1 and TRBJ2-7; D gene unclear. CDR1 and CDR2 from the germline V gene are DFQATT and SNEGSKA (reference sequence). The V end was cut by 3 bases, the J end by 6 bases, with 9 bases between. The CDR3 sequence is 11 residues long. The CDR3 sequence is CSARAVPEQYF. In DNA, the CDR3 is TGCAGTGCTAGGGCAGTCCCCGAGCAGTACTTC.

The table lists this clone with a count of one. The chain employs TRBV30 and TRBJ1-2, with 7 bases aligning to TRBD1. This CDR3 is 14 amino acids long. Germline V gene data show CDR1 as GTSNPN and CDR2 as SVGIG (reference sequence). V was pared by 3 bases and J by 0 bases, with 4 bases of the junction left unmatched. The CDR3 sequence: CAWRVGTANYGYTF. The CDR3 nucleotides are TGTGCCTGGAGAGTTGGGACAGCTAACTATGGCTACACCTTC.

The chain couples TRBV27 to TRBJ2-5, with 7 nucleotides matching TRBD1. CDR3 length: 13 residues. V was pared by 6 bases and J by 2 bases, with 3 bases of the junction left unmatched. Germline V lookup: CDR1 MNHEY, CDR2 SMNVEV (reference sequence). CDR3 residues: CASRTDRQETQYF. In DNA, the CDR3 is TGTGCCAGCAGGACGGACAGGCAAGAGACCCAGTACTTC.

The V gene is TRBV14, the J gene TRBJ2-5; 8 bases fit TRBD2. The length of the CDR3 is 15 residues. Losses at the gene ends were 1 base for V and 4 bases for J; bases not matched to a gene: 5. Germline CDR1 SGHDN, CDR2 FVKESK. CDR3 nucleotides: TGTGCCAGCAGCCAAGGGAGCGGGAGTGGAGAGACCCAGTACTTC. Protein product: CASSQGSGSGETQYF.

The chain recombines TRBV4-3 with TRBJ2-7; TRBD1 agrees at 7 bases. Germline values: CDR1 LGHNA, CDR2 YSLEER. The trim removed 0 bases at V and 7 bases at J, leaving 15 bases unmatched. CDR3 length equals 17 residues. The CDR3 DNA is TGCGCCAGCAGCCAAGATATACAGGGACAGTTGACATGGGAGCAGTACTTC. As protein: CASSQDIQGQLTWEQYF.

The chain links TRBV13 to TRBJ2-5, with D maybe TRBD2 (5 bases). Per germline, CDR1 PRHDT and CDR2 FYEKMQ (reference sequence). V lost 5 bases, J lost 5 bases, and 15 bases lay in between. This CDR3 region has 14 residues. The CDR3 spells CASSAAEGRETQYF. The CDR3 nucleotides read TGTGCCAGCAGCGCCGCCGAGGGCAGGGAGACCCAGTACTTC. The variable domain in full, with the rest retrieved from reference TRBV13 and TRBJ2-5, is AAGVIQSPRHLIKEKRETATLKCYPIPRHDTVYWYQQGPGQDPQFLISFYEKMQSDKGSIPDRFSAQQFSDYHSELNMSSLELGDSALYFCASSAAEGRETQYFGPGTRLLVL.

This chain connects TRBV27 to TRBJ2-7, with D possibly being TRBD2 (6 bases). The germline V and J ends were trimmed by 5 bases and 2 bases, with 19 bases remaining between them. The CDR3 is 16 residues long. Germline-derived CDR1 and CDR2 are MNHEY and SMNVEV (reference sequence). The CDR3 nucleotides are TGTGCCAGCAGTCTAGACTATGGGACTTCAACCTACGAGCAGTACTTC. Translation: CASSLDYGTSTYEQYF.

The chain uses TRBV5-1 and TRBJ1-2; 7 bases are shared with TRBD1. Germline lookup yields CDR1 SGHRS and CDR2 YFSETQ. The length of the CDR3 is 14 residues. The junction had 4 bases not matched to a gene; V was cut back by 1 base and J by 4 bases. CDR3 amino acids: CASSLTQGGYGYTF. DNA for the CDR3: TGCGCCAGCAGCTTGACGCAGGGGGGCTATGGCTACACCTTC.

The chain recombines TRBV19 with TRBJ1-2; D is unresolved. The V end was cut by 4 bases, the J end by 4 bases, with 19 bases between. Germline V CDR1 and CDR2: LNHDA, SQIVND (reference sequence). This CDR3 is 16 amino acids long. CDR3: CASSTLPGEYAYGYTF. The CDR3 DNA follows: TGTGCCAGTAGTACCCTACCCGGAGAGTATGCCTATGGCTACACCTTC.

V gene TRBV29-1 combines with J gene TRBJ2-7; 10 bases agree with TRBD1. Germline CDR1 is SQVTM and CDR2 is ANQGSEA. The CDR3 has 14 residues. V dropped 4 bases and J dropped 7; count of bases not matched to a gene: 10. CDR3 in DNA: TGCAGCGTTGGAGGGACAGGGGCACGAGGGGAGCAGTACTTC. This codes for CSVGGTGARGEQYF.

The chain carries TRBV5-1 and TRBJ2-2; TRBD2 aligns across 9 bases. Germline V gene data show CDR1 as SGHRS and CDR2 as YFSETQ. V lost 4 bases to trimming and J lost 6 bases; unmatched junction nucleotides: 10. This CDR3 has 16 residues. CDR3 sequence (DNA): TGCGCCAGCAGCGGAACGGGACTAGCTGGCGCCGGGGAGCTGTTTTTT. This gives the protein CASSGTGLAGAGELFF.

The table lists this clone with a few counts. The chain uses TRBV11-2 and TRBJ1-2; TRBD1 agrees at 7 bases. J lost 0 bases, V lost 4 bases, and 5 bases had no gene match. Germline assignment: CDR1 SGHAT and CDR2 FQNNGV. The CDR3 has 15 residues. The CDR3 DNA follows: TGTGCCAGCAGCTCCCTGACAGGGTCTAACTATGGCTACACCTTC. Translation gives CASSSLTGSNYGYTF.

The chain uses TRBV24-1 and TRBJ2-2; D is possibly TRBD1 (6 bases). Germline-derived CDR1 and CDR2 are KGHDR and SFDVKD. V was pared by 4 bases and J by 7 bases, with 21 bases between. The CDR3 contains 17 residues. The CDR3 bases are TGTGCCACCAGTGACCCAACAGGGAGCGAACGGGGCGGGGAGCTGTTTTTT. Residues: CATSDPTGSERGGELFF.